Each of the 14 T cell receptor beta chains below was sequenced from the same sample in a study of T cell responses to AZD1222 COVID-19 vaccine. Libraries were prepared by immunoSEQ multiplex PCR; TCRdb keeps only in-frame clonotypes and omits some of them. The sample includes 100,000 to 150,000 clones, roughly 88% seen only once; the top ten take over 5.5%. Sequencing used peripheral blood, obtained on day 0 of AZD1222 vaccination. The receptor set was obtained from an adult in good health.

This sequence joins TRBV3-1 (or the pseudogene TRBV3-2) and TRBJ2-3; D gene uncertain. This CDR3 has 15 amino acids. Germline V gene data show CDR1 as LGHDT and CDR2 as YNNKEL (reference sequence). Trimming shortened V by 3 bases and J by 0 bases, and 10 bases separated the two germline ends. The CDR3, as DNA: TGTGCCAGCAGCCAGATGGGCAGTAGCACAGATACGCAGTATTTT. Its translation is CASSQMGSSTDTQYF.

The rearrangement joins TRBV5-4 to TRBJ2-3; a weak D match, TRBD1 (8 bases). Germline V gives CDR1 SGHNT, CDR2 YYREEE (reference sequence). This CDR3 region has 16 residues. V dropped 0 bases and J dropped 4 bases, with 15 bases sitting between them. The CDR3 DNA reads TGTGCCAGCAGCTTGGAACAGGGGGGGCCGGCAGATACGCAGTATTTT. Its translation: CASSLEQGGPADTQYF.

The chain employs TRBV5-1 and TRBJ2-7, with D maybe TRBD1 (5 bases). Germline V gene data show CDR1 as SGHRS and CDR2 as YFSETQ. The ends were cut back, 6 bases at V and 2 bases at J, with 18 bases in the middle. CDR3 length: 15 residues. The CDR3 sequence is CASTAPDKGPYEQYF. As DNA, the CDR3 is TGCGCCAGCACCGCGCCGGACAAGGGGCCCTACGAGCAGTACTTC.

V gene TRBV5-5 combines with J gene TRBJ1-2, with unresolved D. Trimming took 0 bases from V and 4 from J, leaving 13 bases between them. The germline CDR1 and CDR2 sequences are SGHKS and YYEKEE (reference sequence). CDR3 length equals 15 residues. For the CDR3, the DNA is TGTGCCAGCAGCTTGGGACCCCTAGGGAGCTATGGCTACACCTTC. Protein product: CASSLGPLGSYGYTF.

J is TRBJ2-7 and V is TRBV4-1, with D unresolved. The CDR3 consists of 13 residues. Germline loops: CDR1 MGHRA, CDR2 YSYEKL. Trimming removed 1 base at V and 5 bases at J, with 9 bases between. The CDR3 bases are TGCGCCAGCAGCCAAGTCTACGGAAACGAGCAGTACTTC. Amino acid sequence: CASSQVYGNEQYF.

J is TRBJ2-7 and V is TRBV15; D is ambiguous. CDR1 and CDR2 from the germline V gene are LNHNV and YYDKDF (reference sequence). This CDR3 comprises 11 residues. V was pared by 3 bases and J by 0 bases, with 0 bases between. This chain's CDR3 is CATSSSYEQYF. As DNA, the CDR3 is TGTGCCACCAGCAGCTCCTACGAGCAGTACTTC.

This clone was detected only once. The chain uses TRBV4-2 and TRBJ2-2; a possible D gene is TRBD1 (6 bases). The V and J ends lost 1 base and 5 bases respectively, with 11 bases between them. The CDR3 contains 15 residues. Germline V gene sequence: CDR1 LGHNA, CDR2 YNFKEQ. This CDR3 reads CASSQVPGATGELFF. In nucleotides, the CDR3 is TGTGCCAGCAGCCAAGTTCCAGGGGCTACCGGGGAGCTGTTTTTT.

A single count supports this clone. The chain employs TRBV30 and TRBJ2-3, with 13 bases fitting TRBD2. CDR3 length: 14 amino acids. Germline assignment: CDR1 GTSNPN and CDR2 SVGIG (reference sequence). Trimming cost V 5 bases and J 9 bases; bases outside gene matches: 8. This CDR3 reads CAWSTSGGPGTQYF. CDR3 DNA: TGTGCCTGGTCGACTAGCGGGGGGCCCGGGACGCAGTATTTT. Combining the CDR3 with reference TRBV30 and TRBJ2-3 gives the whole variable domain SQTIHQWPATLVQPVGSPLSLECTVEGTSNPNLYWYRQAAGRGLQLLFYSVGIGQISSEVPQNLSASRPQDRQFILSSKKLLLSDSGFYLCAWSTSGGPGTQYFGPGTRLTVL.

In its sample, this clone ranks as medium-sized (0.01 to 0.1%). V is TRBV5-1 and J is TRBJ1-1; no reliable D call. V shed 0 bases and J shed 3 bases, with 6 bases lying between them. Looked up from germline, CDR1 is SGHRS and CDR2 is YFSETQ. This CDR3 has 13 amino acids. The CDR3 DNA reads TGCGCCAGCAGCTTGGCCAAGGACACTGAAGCTTTCTTT. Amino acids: CASSLAKDTEAFF.

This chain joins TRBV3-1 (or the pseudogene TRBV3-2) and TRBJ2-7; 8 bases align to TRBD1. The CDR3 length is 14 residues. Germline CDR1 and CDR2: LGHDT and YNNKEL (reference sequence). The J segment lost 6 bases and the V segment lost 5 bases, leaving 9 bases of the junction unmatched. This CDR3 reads CASSARTGNGEQYF. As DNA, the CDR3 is TGTGCCAGCAGCGCCCGGACAGGGAATGGCGAGCAGTACTTC.

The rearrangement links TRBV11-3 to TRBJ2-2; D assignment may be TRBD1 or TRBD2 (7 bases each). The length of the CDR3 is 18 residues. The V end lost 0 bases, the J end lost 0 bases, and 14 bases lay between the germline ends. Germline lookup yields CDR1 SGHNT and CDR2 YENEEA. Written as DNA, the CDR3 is TGTGCCAGCAGCTTAGATTTGGGAGGGACAGCGAACACCGGGGAGCTGTTTTTT. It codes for CASSLDLGGTANTGELFF.

CDR3 amino acids: CASSLGGAEQPQHF. The DNA of the CDR3 is TGTGCCAGCAGCTTAGGGGGGGCTGAACAGCCCCAGCATTTT. The V call is TRBV7-2, the J call TRBJ1-5; D perhaps matches TRBD1 (6 bases). Trimming shortened V by 1 base and J by 7 bases, and 11 bases separated the two germline ends. The CDR3 totals 14 residues. CDR1 and CDR2 from the germline V gene are SGHTA and FQGNSA.

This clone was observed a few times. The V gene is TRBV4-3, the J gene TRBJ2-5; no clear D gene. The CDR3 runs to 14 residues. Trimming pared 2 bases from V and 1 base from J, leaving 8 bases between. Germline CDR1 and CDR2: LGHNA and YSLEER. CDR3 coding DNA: TGCGCCAGCAGCCAATCTGGGATCCAAGAGACCCAGTACTTC. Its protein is CASSQSGIQETQYF.

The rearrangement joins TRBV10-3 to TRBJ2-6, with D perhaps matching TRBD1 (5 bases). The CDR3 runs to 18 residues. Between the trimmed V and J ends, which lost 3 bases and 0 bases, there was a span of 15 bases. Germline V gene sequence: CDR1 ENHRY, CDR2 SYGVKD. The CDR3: CAISDRVDSPSGANVLTF. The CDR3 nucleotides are TGTGCCATCAGTGACAGGGTAGATTCTCCCTCTGGGGCCAACGTCCTGACTTTC.